This entry lists 14 T cell receptor beta chains sequenced from one sample in a study of blood T cell repertoires in COVID-19. Sequenced by immunoSEQ multiplex PCR; TCRdb stores in-frame clones only, minus some. The data show about 130,000 clones, about 90% seen once. Sequenced sample: peripheral blood. These receptors were taken from a woman between 50 and 59 years old who had recovered from COVID-19.

The rearrangement uses TRBV7-2 and TRBJ2-7; 8 bases fit TRBD2. The V and J ends lost 7 bases and 0 bases, in that order; junction bases with no gene match: 14. Germline V gives CDR1 SGHTA, CDR2 FQGNSA. There are 17 residues in the CDR3. The CDR3 here is CASTSGGAGADSYEQYF. The DNA for the CDR3 is TGTGCCAGCACCTCGGGGGGGGCGGGAGCAGACTCCTACGAGCAGTACTTC.

This clone was recorded once. The chain links TRBV7-9 to TRBJ2-5; D is uncertain. The CDR3 runs 11 residues. Germline CDR1 and CDR2: SEHNR and FQNEAQ (reference sequence). V gave up 4 bases and J gave up 5 bases, with 5 bases separating them. The chain's CDR3 is CASSSEETQYF. The CDR3 nucleotides read TGTGCCAGCAGCTCTGAGGAGACCCAGTACTTC.

The chain couples TRBV5-1 to TRBJ2-7; a weak D match, TRBD2 (6 bases). The germline gives CDR1 SGHRS, CDR2 YFSETQ. V was pared by 5 bases and J by 5 bases, with 11 bases between. This CDR3 has 12 residues. The CDR3 sequence: CASRSTSNEQYF. The CDR3 nucleotides are TGCGCCAGCAGATCTACTAGCAACGAGCAGTACTTC.

This clone was found once. The chain uses TRBV7-2 and TRBJ2-5; 10 bases align to TRBD2. The CDR3 has 15 amino acids. CDR1 SGHTA and CDR2 FQGNSA come from the germline V gene. The junction had 7 bases not matched to a gene; V was cut back by 4 bases and J by 5 bases. Written as DNA, the CDR3 is TGTGCCAGCAGCTCTACTAGCGGGATTCCGGAGACCCAGTACTTC. It yields the protein CASSSTSGIPETQYF. The full variable domain, rest sourced from reference TRBV7-2 and TRBJ2-5, is GAGVSQSPSNKVTEKGKDVELRCDPISGHTALYWYRQSLGQGLEFLIYFQGNSAPDKSGLPSDRFSAERTGGSVSTLTIQRTQQEDSAVYLCASSSTSGIPETQYFGPGTRLLVL.

The chain carries TRBV12-3 or TRBV12-4 and TRBJ2-5; TRBD2 matches 7 bases. CDR3 length equals 13 residues. V gave up 6 bases and J gave up 3 bases; unmatched junction bases: 4. The CDR3 sequence is CASSLGLKETQYF. CDR3 nucleotide sequence: TGTGCCAGCAGCTTGGGACTAAAAGAGACCCAGTACTTC.

This chain joins TRBV3-1 (or the pseudogene TRBV3-2) and TRBJ2-1; 8 bases fit TRBD1. V lost 1 base and J lost 7; bases outside the gene matches: 3. Germline CDR1 reads LGHDT; CDR2 reads YNNKEL (reference sequence). This CDR3 comprises 14 residues. Here the CDR3 reads CASSQGTGINEQFF. CDR3 coding DNA: TGTGCCAGCAGCCAAGGGACAGGGATAAATGAGCAGTTCTTC.

The chain uses TRBV5-1 and TRBJ2-1, with 11 bases fitting TRBD2. V shed 0 bases and J 8 bases; nucleotides not matched to a gene: 16. The CDR3 length is 19 residues. Per germline, CDR1 SGHRS and CDR2 YFSETQ. This CDR3 is CASSLVAGGPSSGIHEQFF. In DNA, the CDR3 is TGCGCCAGCAGCTTGGTAGCGGGAGGGCCTTCGTCTGGTATCCATGAGCAGTTCTTC.

This clone appeared once. The chain has TRBV5-1 and TRBJ2-7; TRBD1 matches at 11 bases. The CDR3 covers 16 residues. V shed 4 bases and J 2 bases; nucleotides not matched to a gene: 8. Germline values: CDR1 SGHRS, CDR2 YFSETQ. Here the CDR3 DNA reads TGCGCCAGCAGCGACCCGGGACAGGGGGGAACCTACGAGCAGTACTTC. Translated: CASSDPGQGGTYEQYF.

The gene calls are TRBV5-1 and TRBJ2-5, with 8 bases that match TRBD1. Germline V gene sequence: CDR1 SGHRS, CDR2 YFSETQ. This CDR3 contains 14 residues. J gave up 5 bases and V 5 bases, and 8 bases lay outside the gene matches. CDR3 residues: CASSRWTGQETQYF. As DNA, the CDR3 is TGCGCCAGCAGTCGTTGGACAGGGCAGGAGACCCAGTACTTC. Using reference TRBV5-1 and TRBJ2-5 for the parts outside the CDR3, the full variable domain is KAGVTQTPRYLIKTRGQQVTLSCSPISGHRSVSWYQQTPGQGLQFLFEYFSETQRNKGNFPGRFSGRQFSNSRSEMNVSTLELGDSALYLCASSRWTGQETQYFGPGTRLLVL.

The V call is TRBV18, the J call TRBJ1-4; 7 bases match TRBD1. In germline, CDR1 is KGHSH, CDR2 LQKENI. The junction had 8 bases not matched to a gene; V was cut back by 6 bases and J by 4 bases. The CDR3 has 15 amino acids. The CDR3 region is CASSQTGEGNEKLFF. CDR3 sequence (DNA): TGTGCCAGCTCGCAAACAGGGGAAGGTAATGAAAAACTGTTTTTT. Combining the CDR3 with reference TRBV18 and TRBJ1-4 gives the whole variable domain NAGVMQNPRHLVRRRGQEARLRCSPMKGHSHVYWYRQLPEEGLKFMVYLQKENIIDESGMPKERFSAEFPKEGPSILRIQQVVRGDSAAYFCASSQTGEGNEKLFFGSGTQLSVL.

The chain has TRBV5-1 and TRBJ1-2, with 8 bases that match TRBD1. There are 15 residues in the CDR3. The V gene's germline CDR1 is SGHRS and CDR2 YFSETQ. With V trimmed by 2 bases and J by 2 bases, 5 bases remained unmatched. CDR3 coding DNA: TGCGCCAGCAGCTTAACAGGGGGTTACAACTATGGCTACACCTTC. Protein: CASSLTGGYNYGYTF. The variable domain in full, completed from reference TRBV5-1 and TRBJ1-2, reads KAGVTQTPRYLIKTRGQQVTLSCSPISGHRSVSWYQQTPGQGLQFLFEYFSETQRNKGNFPGRFSGRQFSNSRSEMNVSTLELGDSALYLCASSLTGGYNYGYTFGSGTRLTVV.

This sequence joins TRBV29-1 and TRBJ1-2; D unresolved. The germline CDR1 and CDR2 sequences are SQVTM and ANQGSEA. The CDR3 is 12 amino acids. With 7 bases removed from V and 7 bases from J, the gap between germline ends came to 16 bases. The CDR3 is CSGAGPGVGYTF. Here the CDR3 DNA reads TGCAGCGGGGCCGGGCCCGGGGTTGGCTACACCTTC.

CDR3 sequence reads: CASSETYGTTNYEQYF. The CDR3 nucleotides are TGTGCCAGCAGCGAGACCTATGGGACAACAAACTACGAGCAGTACTTC. The gene calls are TRBV4-2 and TRBJ2-7; D possibly corresponds to TRBD1 (6 bases). This CDR3 is 16 amino acids long. Germline V gives CDR1 LGHNA, CDR2 YNFKEQ. The V gene lost 5 bases and the J gene lost 3 bases, with 20 bases spanning the gap.

The rearrangement joins TRBV30 to TRBJ2-1, with 9 bases that match TRBD2. This CDR3 has 19 amino acids. J lost 0 bases, V lost 0 bases, and 12 bases had no gene match. Germline CDR1 is GTSNPN and CDR2 is SVGIG (reference sequence). In DNA form, the CDR3 reads TGTGCCTGGAGTGTACAACCTGGGACTAGCCGAAGCTCCTACAATGAGCAGTTCTTC. Protein product: CAWSVQPGTSRSSYNEQFF. Based on the CDR3 plus reference TRBV30 and TRBJ2-1, the full variable domain is SQTIHQWPATLVQPVGSPLSLECTVEGTSNPNLYWYRQAAGRGLQLLFYSVGIGQISSEVPQNLSASRPQDRQFILSSKKLLLSDSGFYLCAWSVQPGTSRSSYNEQFFGPGTRLTVL.